This entry lists 10 T cell receptor beta chains sequenced from one sample in a study of T cell changes during pregnancy in multiple sclerosis. Using immunoSEQ multiplex PCR, the repertoire was profiled, and TCRdb retains in-frame clones only, with some absent. This table has around 80,000 clones, nearly 95% appearing once. The sequenced sample was peripheral blood, obtained in the second trimester of pregnancy. These receptors all stem from a female donor with multiple sclerosis, enrolled in a pregnancy study.

The J gene is TRBJ2-1, the V gene TRBV7-6, with TRBD1 matching over 7 bases. There are 15 residues in the CDR3. V trimming: 5 bases; J trimming: 0 bases; junction bases outside the gene matches: 4. Germline assignment: CDR1 SGHVS and CDR2 FNYEAQ. The CDR3: CASSQTGSSYNEQFF. CDR3 coding DNA: TGTGCCAGCAGCCAGACAGGGAGCTCCTACAATGAGCAGTTCTTC.

The chain couples TRBV7-3 to TRBJ2-1; TRBD2 might be the D (6 bases). V was clipped by 0 bases and J by 5 bases, with 11 bases between them. The CDR3 covers 15 residues. Germline V gene sequence: CDR1 SGHTA, CDR2 FQGTGA. CDR3 region: CASSLTGLGNNEQFF. The CDR3 DNA follows: TGTGCCAGCAGCTTAACGGGACTGGGAAACAATGAGCAGTTCTTC.

This chain uses TRBV28 with TRBJ2-7, with D perhaps matching TRBD2 (6 bases). The CDR3 runs to 14 residues. Germline CDR1 MDHEN, CDR2 SYDVKM. V was trimmed by 7 bases and J by 0 bases, leaving 13 bases between them. In DNA, the CDR3 is TGTGCCAGCACCTTGGGAGGAAGCTCCTACGAGCAGTACTTC. Its translation is CASTLGGSSYEQYF.

The chain joins TRBV23-1 to TRBJ1-2; D ambiguous. TRBV23-1 qualifies as an ORF whose function is uncertain. The CDR3 covers 17 residues. Trimming removed 0 bases at V and 4 bases at J, with 18 bases between. The CDR3 DNA is TGCGCCAGCAGTCAATCAGAGGAGAGAGAGAGGGTCTATGGCTACACCTTC. Residues: CASSQSEERERVYGYTF.

The rearrangement links TRBV4-3 to TRBJ1-1; a weak D match, TRBD1 (6 bases). The ends were cut back, 4 bases at V and 6 bases at J, with 15 bases in the middle. The germline CDR1 and CDR2 sequences are LGHNA and YSLEER. The CDR3 is 14 residues long. As DNA, the CDR3 is TGCGCCAGCAGCCCGATACAGGGCCTGGCTGAAGCTTTCTTT. Residues: CASSPIQGLAEAFF.

This sequence joins TRBV4-3 and TRBJ1-1; the D gene is possibly TRBD1 (5 bases). Germline CDR1 is LGHNA and CDR2 is YSLEER. The CDR3 is 16 amino acids. Deletions cut 4 bases from V and 1 base from J, with 16 bases between. CDR3 amino acids: CASSPGQGSWNTEAFF. In DNA, the CDR3 is TGCGCCAGCAGCCCTGGGCAGGGTAGCTGGAACACTGAAGCTTTCTTT.

The gene calls are TRBV7-2 and TRBJ1-3; a weak D match, TRBD1 (5 bases). The CDR3 has 16 amino acids. Germline V gene data show CDR1 as SGHTA and CDR2 as FQGNSA. Trimming cost V 3 bases and J 0 bases, with 12 bases left between them. The CDR3 reads CASSFGQGSSGNTIYF. Here the CDR3 DNA reads TGTGCCAGCAGCTTCGGTCAGGGCTCCTCTGGAAACACCATATATTTT.

The V gene is TRBV20-1, the J gene TRBJ2-3; D gene unclear. V shed 4 bases and J shed 6 bases, with 5 bases lying between them. CDR1 DFQATT and CDR2 SNEGSKA come from the germline V gene (reference sequence). The CDR3 has 10 residues. The CDR3 nucleotides are TGCAGTGCTACTATGGATACGCAGTATTTT. Translation: CSATMDTQYF.

The J gene is TRBJ2-7, the V gene TRBV5-1; 7 positions agree with TRBD1. CDR3 size: 15 residues. The trim removed 0 bases at V and 2 bases at J, leaving 5 bases unmatched. Germline lookup yields CDR1 SGHRS and CDR2 YFSETQ. The CDR3 region is CASSLEGTAPYEQYF. The CDR3 bases are TGCGCCAGCAGCTTGGAAGGGACAGCCCCCTACGAGCAGTACTTC.

The V and J genes are TRBV27 and TRBJ2-1; 7 bases fit TRBD1. Germline assignment: CDR1 MNHEY and CDR2 SMNVEV (reference sequence). V gave up 3 bases and J gave up 7 bases; unmatched junction bases: 15. CDR3 size: 17 residues. The CDR3 is CASSFRAGGTQGNEQFF. In nucleotides, the CDR3 is TGTGCCAGCAGTTTTCGTGCCGGCGGTACACAGGGGAATGAGCAGTTCTTC.